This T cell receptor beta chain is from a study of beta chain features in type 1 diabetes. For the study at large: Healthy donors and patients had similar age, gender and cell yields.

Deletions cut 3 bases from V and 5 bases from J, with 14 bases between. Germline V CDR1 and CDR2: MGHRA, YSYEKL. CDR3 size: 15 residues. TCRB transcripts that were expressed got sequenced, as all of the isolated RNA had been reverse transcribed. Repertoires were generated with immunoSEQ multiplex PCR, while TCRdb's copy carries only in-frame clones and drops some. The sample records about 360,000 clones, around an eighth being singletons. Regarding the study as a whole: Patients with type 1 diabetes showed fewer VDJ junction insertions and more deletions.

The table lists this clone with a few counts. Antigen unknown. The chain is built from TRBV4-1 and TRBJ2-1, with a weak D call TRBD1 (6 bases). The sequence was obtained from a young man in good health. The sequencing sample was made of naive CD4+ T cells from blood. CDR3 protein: CASSHPGHLDNEQFF. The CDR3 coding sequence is TGCGCCAGCAGCCACCCGGGACACCTTGACAATGAGCAGTTCTTC.